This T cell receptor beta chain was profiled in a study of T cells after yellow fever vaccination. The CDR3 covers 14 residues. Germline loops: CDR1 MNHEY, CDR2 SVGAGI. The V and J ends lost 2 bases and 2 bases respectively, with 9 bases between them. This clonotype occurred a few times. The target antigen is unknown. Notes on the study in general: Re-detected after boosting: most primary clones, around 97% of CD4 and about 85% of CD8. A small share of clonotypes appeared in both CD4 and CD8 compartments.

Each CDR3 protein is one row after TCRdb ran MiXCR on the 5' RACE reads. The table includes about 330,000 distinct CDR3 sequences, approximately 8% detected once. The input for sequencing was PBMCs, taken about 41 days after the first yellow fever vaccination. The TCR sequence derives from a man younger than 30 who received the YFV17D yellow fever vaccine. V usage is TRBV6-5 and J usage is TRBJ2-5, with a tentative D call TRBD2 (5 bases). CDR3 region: CASSYTGIQETQYF. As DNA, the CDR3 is TGTGCCAGCAGTTACACGGGAATACAAGAGACCCAGTACTTC.